This T cell receptor (beta chain) was profiled in a study of control samples from healthy donors and cancer patients. Profiling relied on immunoSEQ multiplex PCR, and the TCRdb table lists in-frame clones only, not all of them. The sample carries a few hundred thousand clones, about 93% recorded once. This clone was seen a handful of times. Germline V lookup: CDR1 SGHDT, CDR2 YYEEEE. This CDR3 comprises 16 residues. Trimming left V 4 bases short and J 4 bases short, with 20 bases between. The sequencing sample was made of PBMCs. The J gene is TRBJ1-1, the V gene TRBV5-6; no firm D call. The TCR sequence derives from a man in his forties with head and neck cancer. This CDR3 reads CASSHVLRLGSTEAFF. DNA for the CDR3: TGTGCCAGCAGCCACGTCCTCAGGCTCGGTAGCACTGAAGCTTTCTTT.